This TCR beta chain was sequenced in a study of monozygotic twins with inflammatory bowel disease. CDR1 SGDLS and CDR2 YYNGEE come from the germline V gene. The CDR3 totals 15 residues. Points from the study as a whole: Among patients, repertoires may have gained variability from differing immunosuppressive treatments. Separate T cell subtypes could not be resolved from one another.

Reprocessing the 5' RACE reads, TCRdb reports a single entry for every CDR3 protein and omits DNA. The listing records 93,000 or so distinct CDR3 sequences. On this clonotype: Its antigen is unidentified.

Donors each contributed one blood sample measuring 2 to 3 ml. Whole blood that had not undergone T cell sorting provided the isolated total RNA. The sample taken for sequencing was blood. The rearrangement uses TRBV9 and TRBJ2-3; TCRdb selects TRBD1, and the lack of DNA leaves this call unchecked. The TCR was taken from a human donor with ulcerative colitis or Crohn's disease, or a healthy co-twin of an affected twin (not recorded which). This chain's CDR3 is CASSPGKGWADTQYF.